Listed below are T cell receptor beta chains from one sample, sequenced in a study of OX40 agonist ivuxolimab in advanced cancers. Clones were read by immunoSEQ multiplex PCR, and TCRdb kept only the in-frame ones, dropping some. The sample includes around 83,000 clones, 80% to 90% seen only once; the top ten take roughly 4.5%. This specimen was CD4+ or CD8+ T cells sorted from blood, taken in a trial of the OX40 agonist ivuxolimab. These receptors all stem from an adult with an advanced solid tumor such as melanoma, head and neck, liver or kidney cancer. Each CDR3 is given without its conserved first and last residue.

v_call cdr3_aa
TRBV28 ASSLRGFNQPQH
TRBV2 ASDPGLAGSGELF
TRBV19 ASSIKPGSNYGYT
TRBV2 ASNPGERTQY
TRBV2 ASSEEGGSWANTDTQY
TRBV6-1 ASSYYEQY
TRBV28 ASSLSGVETQY
TRBV5-1 ASSLGNSGSTYEQY
TRBV6-5 ASSYLRNTEAF
TRBV7-9 ASTTTSARSYNEQF
TRBV7-7 ASSFSPSETQY
TRBV7-9 ASSFGGANTGELF
TRBV6-6 ASSYTTGPGQPQH
TRBV10-3 AISERQGSTDTQY